This record looks at one T cell receptor beta chain sequence and its context. The V and J ends lost 5 bases and 2 bases, in that order; junction bases with no gene match: 3. The CDR3 has 15 amino acids. Germline V gene lookup returns CDR1 SGHAT and CDR2 FQNNGV. This record comes from a study of blood T cell repertoires in COVID-19. Here immunoSEQ multiplex PCR was the method, and the copy in TCRdb shows in-frame clones only, minus some. Of a few hundred thousand clones detected, 88% appear once; the ten largest clones hold under 4.5%. This sequence was found in a man aged 55 to 70 who had recovered from COVID-19. The genes are TRBV11-2 and TRBJ2-7, with 13 bases that match TRBD2. Sequences were obtained from peripheral blood. In nucleotides, the CDR3 is TGTGCCAGCAGCCGCGGGACTAGCGGGACCTACGAGCAGTACTTC. Translation: CASSRGTSGTYEQYF.